The 4 T cell receptor beta chains below all came from one sample that was sequenced in a study of blood T cell repertoires in COVID-19. Profiled with immunoSEQ multiplex PCR; TCRdb holds only in-frame clones, not every one. The profile shows around 230,000 clones, roughly 77% of them singletons. The material sequenced was PBMCs or T cells enriched from blood (not recorded which). All receptors derive from a man aged 40-49 years who had recovered from COVID-19.

This clone showed up just once. The chain combines TRBV7-9 with TRBJ1-1, with TRBD1 identical over 8 bases. The CDR3 is made up of 14 amino acids. Germline V gives CDR1 SEHNR, CDR2 FQNEAQ (reference sequence). J gave up 5 bases and V 2 bases, and 4 bases lay outside the gene matches. For the CDR3, the DNA is TGTGCCAGCAGCTTATGGACAGGGCGAACTGAAGCTTTCTTT. It yields the protein CASSLWTGRTEAFF.

V gene TRBV29-1 combines with J gene TRBJ2-1; D is possibly TRBD1 (6 bases). The CDR3 is 15 residues long. Germline loops: CDR1 SQVTM, CDR2 ANQGSEA. V lost 5 bases and J 6 bases, leaving 20 bases between the germline ends. DNA for the CDR3: TGCAGCGTTTGGAGAACAGGGCGTCTAGTCAATGAGCAGTTCTTC. Translated, it gives CSVWRTGRLVNEQFF.

The genes are TRBV5-1 and TRBJ2-3; TRBD1 is a possible D gene (6 bases). The CDR3 covers 15 residues. Germline CDR1 is SGHRS and CDR2 is YFSETQ. Trimming removed 1 base at V and 8 bases at J, with 17 bases between. The CDR3 sequence is CASSLLQGKEGTQYF. As DNA, the CDR3 is TGCGCCAGCAGCTTGTTACAGGGAAAAGAAGGTACGCAGTATTTT.

This clone was seen many times. The V gene is TRBV12-5, the J gene TRBJ1-3; D is possibly TRBD1 (6 bases). V lost 0 bases and J 3 bases, leaving 12 bases between the germline ends. The CDR3 has 16 amino acids. The germline CDR1 and CDR2 sequences are LGHNT and FRNRAP. CDR3 residues: CASGLVGGLGGNTIYF. DNA of the CDR3: TGTGCTAGTGGTTTGGTCGGGGGGCTGGGTGGAAACACCATATATTTT.